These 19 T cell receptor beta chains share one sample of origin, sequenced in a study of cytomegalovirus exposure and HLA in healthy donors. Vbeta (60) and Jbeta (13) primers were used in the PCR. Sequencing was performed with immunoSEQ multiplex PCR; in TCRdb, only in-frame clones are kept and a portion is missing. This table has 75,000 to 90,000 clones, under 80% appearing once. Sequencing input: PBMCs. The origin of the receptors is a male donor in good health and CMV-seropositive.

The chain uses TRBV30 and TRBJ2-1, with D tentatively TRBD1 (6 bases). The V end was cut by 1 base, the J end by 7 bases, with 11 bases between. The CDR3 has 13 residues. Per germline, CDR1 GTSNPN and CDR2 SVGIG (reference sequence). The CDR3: CAWSATGDNEQFF. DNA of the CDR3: TGTGCCTGGAGTGCGACAGGAGATAATGAGCAGTTCTTC.

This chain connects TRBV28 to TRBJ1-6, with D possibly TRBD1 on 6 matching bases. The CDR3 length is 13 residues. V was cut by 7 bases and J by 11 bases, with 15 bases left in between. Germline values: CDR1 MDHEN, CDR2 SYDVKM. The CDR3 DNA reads TGTGCCAGCATTAATAGGGGGTGGGCACCCCTCCACTTT. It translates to CASINRGWAPLHF. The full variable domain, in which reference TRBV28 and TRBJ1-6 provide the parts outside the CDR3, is DVKVTQSSRYLVKRTGEKVFLECVQDMDHENMFWYRQDPGLGLRLIYFSYDVKMKEKGDIPEGYSVSREKKERFSLILESASTNQTSMYLCASINRGWAPLHFGNGTRLTVT.

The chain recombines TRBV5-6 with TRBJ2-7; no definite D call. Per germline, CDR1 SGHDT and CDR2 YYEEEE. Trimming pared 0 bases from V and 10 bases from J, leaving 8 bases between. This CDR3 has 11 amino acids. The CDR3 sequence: CASSLGSTQYF. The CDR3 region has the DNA TGTGCCAGCAGCTTGGGCTCCACACAGTACTTC.

The CDR3 reads CASSYGTGGRRNTEAFF. As DNA, the CDR3 is TGTGCCAGTAGTTATGGGACAGGGGGCCGGAGGAACACTGAAGCTTTCTTT. The genes are TRBV19 and TRBJ1-1, with 12 bases lining up with TRBD1. V gave up 5 bases and J gave up 1 base; unmatched junction bases: 8. The germline gives CDR1 LNHDA, CDR2 SQIVND (reference sequence). The CDR3 is made up of 17 amino acids.

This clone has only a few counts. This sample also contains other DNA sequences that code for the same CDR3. CDR3 amino acids: CASSSNPSGQTYEQYF. The CDR3 region has the DNA TGCGCCAGCAGCTCTAACCCTAGCGGGCAAACCTACGAGCAGTACTTC. The V and J genes are TRBV5-1 and TRBJ2-7; TRBD2 matches 8 bases. With V trimmed by 3 bases and J by 2 bases, 10 bases remained unmatched. The length of the CDR3 is 16 residues. Germline-derived CDR1 and CDR2 are SGHRS and YFSETQ.

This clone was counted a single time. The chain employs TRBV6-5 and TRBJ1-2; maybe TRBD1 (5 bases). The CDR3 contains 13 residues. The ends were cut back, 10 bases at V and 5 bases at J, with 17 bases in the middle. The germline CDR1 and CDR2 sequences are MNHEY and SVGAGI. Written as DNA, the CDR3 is TGTGCCACCTACTTGGGACTGCATTATGGCTACACCTTC. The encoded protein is CATYLGLHYGYTF.

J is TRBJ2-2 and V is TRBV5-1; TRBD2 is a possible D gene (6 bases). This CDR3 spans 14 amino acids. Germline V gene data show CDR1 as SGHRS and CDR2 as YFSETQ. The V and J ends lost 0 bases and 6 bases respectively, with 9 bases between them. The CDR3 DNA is TGCGCCAGCAGCTTGGAGGGGAGGTCCGGGGAGCTGTTTTTT. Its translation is CASSLEGRSGELFF.

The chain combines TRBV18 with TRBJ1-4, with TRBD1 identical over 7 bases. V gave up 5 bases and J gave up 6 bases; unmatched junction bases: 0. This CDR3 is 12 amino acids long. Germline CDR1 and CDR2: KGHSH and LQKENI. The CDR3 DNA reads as TGTGCCAGCTCAACAGGGGATGAAAAACTGTTTTTT. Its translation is CASSTGDEKLFF.

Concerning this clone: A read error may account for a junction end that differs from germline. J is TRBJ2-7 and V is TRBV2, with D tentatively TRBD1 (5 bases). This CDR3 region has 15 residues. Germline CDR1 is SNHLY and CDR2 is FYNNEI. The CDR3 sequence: CASGERQYELYEQYF. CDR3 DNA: TGTGCCAGCGGTGAGAGACAGTATGAGCTCTACGAGCAGTACTTC. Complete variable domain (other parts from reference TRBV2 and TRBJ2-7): EPEVTQTPSHQVTQMGQEVILRCVPISNHLYFYWYRQILGQKVEFLVSFYNNEISEKSEIFDDQFSVERPDGSNFTLKIRSTKLEDSAMYFCASGERQYELYEQYFGPGTRLTVT.

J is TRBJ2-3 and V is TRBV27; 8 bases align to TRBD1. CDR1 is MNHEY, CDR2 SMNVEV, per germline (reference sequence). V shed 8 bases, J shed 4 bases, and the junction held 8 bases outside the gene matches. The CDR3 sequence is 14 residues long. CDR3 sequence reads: CASADRGGPDTQYF. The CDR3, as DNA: TGTGCCAGCGCTGACAGGGGTGGCCCAGATACGCAGTATTTT.

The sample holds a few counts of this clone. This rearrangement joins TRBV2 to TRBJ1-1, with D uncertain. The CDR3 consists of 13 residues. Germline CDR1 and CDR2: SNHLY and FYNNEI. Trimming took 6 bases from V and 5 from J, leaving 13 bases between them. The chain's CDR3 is CASSPGSRTEAFF. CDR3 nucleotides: TGTGCCAGCAGCCCCGGGTCTCGGACTGAAGCTTTCTTT. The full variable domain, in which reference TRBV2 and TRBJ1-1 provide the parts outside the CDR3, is EPEVTQTPSHQVTQMGQEVILRCVPISNHLYFYWYRQILGQKVEFLVSFYNNEISEKSEIFDDQFSVERPDGSNFTLKIRSTKLEDSAMYFCASSPGSRTEAFFGQGTRLTVV.

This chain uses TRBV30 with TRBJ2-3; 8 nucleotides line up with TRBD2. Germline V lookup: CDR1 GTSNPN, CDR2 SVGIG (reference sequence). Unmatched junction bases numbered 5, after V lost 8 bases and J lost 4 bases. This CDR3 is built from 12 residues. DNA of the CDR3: TGTGCCGGAGGAGCGGGAGCAGATACGCAGTATTTT. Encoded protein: CAGGAGADTQYF.

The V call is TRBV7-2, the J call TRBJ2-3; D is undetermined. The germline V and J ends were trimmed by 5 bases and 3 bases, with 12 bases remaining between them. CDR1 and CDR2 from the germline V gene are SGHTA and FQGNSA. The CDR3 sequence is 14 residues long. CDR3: CASSPNSLTDTQYF. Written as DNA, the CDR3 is TGTGCCAGCAGCCCGAACTCCTTGACAGATACGCAGTATTTT.

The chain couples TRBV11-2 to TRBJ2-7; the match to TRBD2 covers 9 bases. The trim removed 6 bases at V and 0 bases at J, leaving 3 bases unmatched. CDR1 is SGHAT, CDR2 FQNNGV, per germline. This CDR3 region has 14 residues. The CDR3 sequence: CASRPAGGSYEQYF. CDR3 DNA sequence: TGTGCCAGCAGACCAGCGGGAGGCTCCTACGAGCAGTACTTC.

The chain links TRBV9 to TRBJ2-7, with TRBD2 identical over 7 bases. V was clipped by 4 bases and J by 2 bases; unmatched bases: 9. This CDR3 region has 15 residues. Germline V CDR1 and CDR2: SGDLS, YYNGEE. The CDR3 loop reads CASSTTAGTPYEQYF. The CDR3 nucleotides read TGTGCCAGCAGCACTACAGCGGGGACCCCCTACGAGCAGTACTTC.

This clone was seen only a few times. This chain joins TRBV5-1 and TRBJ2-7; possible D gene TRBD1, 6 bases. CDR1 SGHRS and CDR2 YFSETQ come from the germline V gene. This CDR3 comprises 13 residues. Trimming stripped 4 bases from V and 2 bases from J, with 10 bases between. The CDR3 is CASSIDRPYEQYF. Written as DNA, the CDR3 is TGCGCCAGCAGCATTGACAGGCCCTACGAGCAGTACTTC.

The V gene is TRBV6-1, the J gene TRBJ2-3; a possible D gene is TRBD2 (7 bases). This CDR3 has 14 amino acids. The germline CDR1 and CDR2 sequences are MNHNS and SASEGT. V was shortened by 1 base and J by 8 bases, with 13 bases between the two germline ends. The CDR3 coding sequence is TGTGCCAGCAGTGAAGAAATGGCGGGGGCTACGCAGTATTTT. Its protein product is CASSEEMAGATQYF.

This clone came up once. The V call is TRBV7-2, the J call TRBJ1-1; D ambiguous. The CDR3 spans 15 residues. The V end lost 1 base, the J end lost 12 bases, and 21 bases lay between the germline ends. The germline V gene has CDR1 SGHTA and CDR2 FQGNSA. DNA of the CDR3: TGTGCCAGCAGCTTAGTTGGTTACGAGCCCGATCTGACTTTCTTT. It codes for CASSLVGYEPDLTFF.

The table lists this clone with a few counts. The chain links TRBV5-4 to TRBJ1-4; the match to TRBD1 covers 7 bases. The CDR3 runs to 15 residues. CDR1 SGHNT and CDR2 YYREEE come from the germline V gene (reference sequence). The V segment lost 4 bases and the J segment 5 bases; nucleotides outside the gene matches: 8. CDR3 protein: CASSVNRGLNEKLFF. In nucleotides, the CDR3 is TGTGCCAGCAGCGTAAACAGGGGCCTAAATGAAAAACTGTTTTTT.